This entry features one T cell receptor (beta chain) sequence. The antigen it binds to is not known. It has no much larger one-base neighbor in the sample; base qualities were not kept. The method behind the library was RACE. These reads were obtained on a NextSeq 500. During library preparation, unique molecular identifiers were attached to individual cDNA molecules so that TCRs could be counted quantitatively and reproducibly. From each blood RNA sample, both TCR alpha and TCR beta chains were sequenced. The original pipeline was this. Samples had a median of roughly 99,000 TCRs, with a range from about 23,224 to 700,000. The Decombinator software suite was used to annotate V, J and CDR3 in the TCR reads. For PS versus PT1 abundance plots, all samples were subsampled to the same number of TCRs (28,000). TCRs were defined as expanded if absent before sensitization and observed at least eight times at the 2-week time point. The raw public reads went through TCRdb reprocessing: fastp at Q25, MiXCR clone calling, in-frame beta chains kept. Every entry covers one CDR3 protein and lists the most common genes and DNA from its rows. The V and J calls and clone size are TCRdb's, not the authors'. This sample gives about 360,000 distinct CDR3 sequences in total; around 7% of them show up just once. The top ten hold about 8% of the sample.

The time point tag for this specimen amounts to: patch test 1, 2 weeks after DPC sensitization. The treatment or condition label for this specimen denotes: therapeutic diphenylcyclopropenone sensitization with weekly scalp DPC. At each patch-test visit, blood was drawn before the patch test was applied. Patients were eligible if aged 18 to 70, diagnosed with alopecia and judged suitable for DPC therapy, and pregnant patients were excluded. Total RNA was isolated from unfractionated whole blood collected in Tempus Blood RNA tubes. The CDR3 covers 14 residues, taking in both the cysteine and the phenylalanine. Here the CDR3 DNA is all that survives: 42 bases in frame from base 1. CDR1 MNHEY and CDR2 SVGEGT were looked up in the germline V gene. The V and J ends are trimmed by 6 bases and 4 bases, leaving 16 bases between them. The data originate from a study of human T cells and chemical hapten exposure (dated by TCRdb to the early 2020s). For the study in its entirety: For sensitization, 2% DPC in acetone was applied to an approximately 2 cm by approximately 2 cm area of upper inner arm skin. Throughout the roughly 25-week study period, patients were also given weekly therapeutic DPC doses on the scalp. Patch testing on the upper back used Finn chambers containing 0.01% DPC, with scoring done after 6 days according to International Contact Dermatitis Research Group standards. The patient cohort, mostly female, included alopecia areata with under or over 50% scalp involvement, alopecia totalis and alopecia universalis. Libraries were pooled for sequencing, and per-sample TCR yields varied mainly because of small differences in library volumes within the pool. This study followed changes in the peripheral blood TCR repertoire in vivo during primary and secondary sensitization of alopecia patients to the hapten diphenylcyclopropenone (DPC). Blood was sampled from patients pre-sensitization (week 0) and at 2, 6 and about 24 weeks after DPC sensitization. Twenty-nine alopecia patients provided blood for TCR sequencing at one to four time points (pre-sensitization, 2, 6 and 24 weeks).

What the study reported, not specific to this receptor: The number of TCRs above 1 in 1000 frequency did not change with DPC sensitization; there was no evidence of global repertoire structure alterations. Compared with pre-sensitization or healthy control sets, expanded TCRs formed significantly more large CDR3 similarity clusters, which is consistent with antigen-driven responses. Patch test score correlated positively with the number of PT1 expanded TCRs, reaching significance at thresholds 8, 16 and 32 but not at 4. All patients had alopecia, a presumed autoimmune disease, so their immune response might differ from that of healthy individuals. Repeated subsampling changed both the strength of the expansion versus patch-test correlation and the threshold at which the correlation became significant.

The clonotype was recovered from a woman between 18 and 29 years old with alopecia areata. Some clones in this sample may be carry-over from other donors' samples. This receptor chain uses TRBV6-2 or TRBV6-3 and TRBJ2-7, with TRBD2 as a weak D call on 7 bases. The material sequenced was whole blood, taken in connection with sensitization to the hapten diphenylcyclopropenone (DPC). CDR3 loop: CASRQRGARYEQYF. The nucleotide sequence reads TGTGCCAGCAGGCAACGGGGGGCCCGGTACGAGCAGTACTTC.